This TCR delta chain was documented in a study of gamma-delta T cells after stem cell transplantation (dated by TCRdb to the mid-2010s). The library was made by RT-PCR. The data were produced on an Illumina MiSeq. TCRdb reprocessed the public reads with the caller CATT; rows with the same DNA were merged afterwards. This sample holds 2,000 to 2,500 delta-chain clones; approximately 19% were observed only once. The ten largest clones add up to almost 25% of the sample. Sequences TSWWSYY (CDR1) and QGS (CDR2) are obtained from the germline V gene. The CDR3 starts with the cysteine, ends with the phenylalanine, and has 13 residues. The sequence is cut down to CDR3 DNA, 39 bases in frame from base 1. The junction shows trimming of 7 bases on V and 5 bases on J, plus 14 bases between the germline ends. Of note for this clone: Its antigen specificity is not known. Per-base quality was not reported, and no clone a single base away is much larger than it.

The rearranged segments are TRDV1 and TRDJ1, with TRDD3 perhaps the D gene, on 6 matching bases. Material for sequencing was gamma-delta T cells. The sequence derives from a human donor. It is not recorded whose cells these are; they may come from a transplant donor. The CDR3 is CALVGLLGDKLIF. The DNA sequence is as follows: TGTGCTCTTGTGGGGCTACTGGGAGATAAACTCATCTTT.